The 30 T cell receptor beta chains given below trace back to one sample, sequenced in a study of T cells in Graves' hyperthyroidism and ophthalmopathy. The investigators amplified TCR beta CDR3 regions from RNA transcripts. A first-round RT-PCR of the TCR CDR3 used the HTBI primer set. Via MiXCR, TCRdb re-called the multiplex PCR reads, giving one row per CDR3 protein. The top ten clones hold 8% to 8.5% of a sample with 560,000 or so distinct CDR3 sequences, 46% of them seen once. The sequenced material came from peripheral blood or thyroid tissue (not recorded which). The receptors come from a woman aged 18-30 years with Graves' hyperthyroidism.

In its sample, this clonotype was seen once. The J gene is TRBJ1-2, the V gene TRBV10-3; perhaps TRBD1 as D (6 bases). V gave up 6 bases and J gave up 2 bases, with 13 bases separating them. The CDR3 is 14 residues long. Germline CDR1 reads ENHRY; CDR2 reads SYGVKD. In nucleotides, the CDR3 is TGTGCCATCAGCGACACAGGGTCCAACTATGGCTACACCTTC. Residues: CAISDTGSNYGYTF.

This clonotype was seen many times. V gene TRBV24-1 combines with J gene TRBJ2-7, with TRBD1 identical over 7 bases. Unmatched junction bases numbered 1, after V lost 3 bases and J lost 3 bases. The CDR3 runs 13 residues. Germline CDR1 KGHDR, CDR2 SFDVKD. This chain's CDR3 is CATSDGTDYEQYF. The CDR3 DNA is TGTGCCACCAGTGATGGGACAGACTACGAGCAGTACTTC.

This clonotype was seen many times. V gene TRBV24-1 combines with J gene TRBJ1-2, with D unresolved. This CDR3 spans 14 amino acids. The V gene's germline CDR1 is KGHDR and CDR2 SFDVKD. V gave up 3 bases and J gave up 4 bases, with 11 bases separating them. CDR3 region: CATSDSEVLYGYTF. Written as DNA, the CDR3 is TGTGCCACCAGTGATAGTGAAGTCCTCTATGGCTACACCTTC.

This clonotype has ten or more counts. This chain uses TRBV2 with TRBJ1-5; D unresolved. CDR3 length equals 12 residues. Trimming cost V 3 bases and J 4 bases, with 4 bases left between them. In germline, CDR1 is SNHLY, CDR2 FYNNEI. In DNA form, the CDR3 reads TGTGCCAGCAGTGAGGCTAATCAGCCCCAGCATTTT. It codes for CASSEANQPQHF.

CDR3 in DNA: TGTGCCAGCAGCTTAGTTCCCTCTGGAAACACCATATATTTT. It translates to CASSLVPSGNTIYF. J is TRBJ1-3 and V is TRBV7-8; D call uncertain. V was pared by 1 base and J by 0 bases, with 4 bases between. In germline, CDR1 is SGHVS, CDR2 FQNEAQ. This CDR3 spans 14 amino acids.

This clonotype appeared many times. As DNA, the CDR3 is TGCGCCAGTGCTACAGGAGGGAGGACTGAAGCTTTCTTT. This codes for CASATGGRTEAFF. The rearrangement uses TRBV5-1 and TRBJ1-1; a possible D gene is TRBD1 (5 bases). V gave up 8 bases and J gave up 5 bases, with 16 bases separating them. Germline CDR1 reads SGHRS; CDR2 reads YFSETQ. CDR3 length: 13 residues.

The rearrangement links TRBV6-1 to TRBJ2-7, with D possibly being TRBD2 (6 bases). Germline lookup yields CDR1 MNHNS and CDR2 SASEGT. The germline V and J ends were trimmed by 5 bases and 0 bases, with 20 bases remaining between them. There are 17 residues in the CDR3. The CDR3, as DNA: TGTGCCAGCAGTCCTTACCCGGGACTCCCCAGCTCCTACGAGCAGTACTTC. Translating gives CASSPYPGLPSSYEQYF.

This clonotype was recorded many times. The chain employs TRBV7-3 and TRBJ1-1; D gene uncertain. The CDR3 totals 14 residues. Between the trimmed V and J ends, which lost 0 bases and 8 bases, there was a span of 13 bases. Germline CDR1 is SGHTA and CDR2 is FQGTGA. In DNA, the CDR3 is TGTGCCAGCAGCTTAACGCCGGGCCAACCCGAAGCTTTCTTT. This codes for CASSLTPGQPEAFF.

The chain combines TRBV20-1 with TRBJ1-1; D gene uncertain. Per the germline V gene, CDR1 is DFQATT and CDR2 is SNEGSKA (reference sequence). The CDR3 extends over 12 amino acids. V shed 4 bases and J shed 3 bases, with 9 bases lying between them. CDR3 in amino acids: CSAIIPDTEAFF. The CDR3 coding sequence is TGCAGTGCTATTATCCCCGACACTGAAGCTTTCTTT.

The V gene is TRBV29-1, the J gene TRBJ1-2; 8 nucleotides align to TRBD1. V lost 5 bases and J lost 5; bases outside the gene matches: 10. From germline, CDR1 is SQVTM and CDR2 ANQGSEA. CDR3 length equals 14 residues. CDR3 nucleotide sequence: TGCAGCGTTACAGGGGGGTCCTATGAGTATGGCTACACCTTC. This sequence encodes CSVTGGSYEYGYTF.

The rearrangement uses TRBV25-1 and TRBJ1-1; D uncertain. Germline V gene sequence: CDR1 MGHDK, CDR2 SYGVNS. The CDR3 has 15 residues. The V end was cut by 2 bases, the J end by 3 bases, with 13 bases between. In DNA form, the CDR3 reads TGTGCCAGCAGTGAAGCGCTAGTCACGGACACTGAAGCTTTCTTT. Its protein is CASSEALVTDTEAFF. Full variable domain (remainder filled in from reference TRBV25-1 and TRBJ1-1): EADIYQTPRYLVIGTGKKITLECSQTMGHDKMYWYQQDPGMELHLIHYSYGVNSTEKGDLSSESTVSRIRTEHFPLTLESARPSHTSQYLCASSEALVTDTEAFFGQGTRLTVV.

In its sample, this clonotype was seen many times. The chain joins TRBV7-2 to TRBJ2-5; perhaps D is TRBD1 or TRBD2 (5 bases each). This CDR3 contains 14 residues. Between the trimmed V and J ends, which lost 1 base and 5 bases, there was a span of 11 bases. CDR1 is SGHTA, CDR2 FQGNSA, per germline. CDR3 protein: CASSLGSGTETQYF. DNA of the CDR3: TGTGCCAGCAGCTTAGGGTCTGGGACGGAGACCCAGTACTTC.

At least ten counts were recorded for this clonotype. The J gene is TRBJ1-4, the V gene TRBV25-1, with D tentatively TRBD1 (6 bases). CDR3 length: 15 residues. The ends were cut back, 2 bases at V and 7 bases at J, with 14 bases in the middle. Germline assignment: CDR1 MGHDK and CDR2 SYGVNS. Here the CDR3 reads CASSEGGGISEKLFF. CDR3 bases: TGTGCCAGCAGTGAAGGGGGCGGCATCTCTGAAAAACTGTTTTTT.

The V gene is TRBV7-3, the J gene TRBJ2-5; 9 positions match TRBD2. Germline CDR1 reads SGHTA; CDR2 reads FQGTGA. The V segment lost 1 base and the J segment 4 bases; nucleotides outside the gene matches: 10. The CDR3 loop spans 17 amino acids. The DNA of the CDR3 is TGTGCCAGCAGCTTAATGGGATTAGCGGGAGTGGGAGAGACCCAGTACTTC. Protein product: CASSLMGLAGVGETQYF. The complete variable domain, with remaining parts taken from reference TRBV7-3 and TRBJ2-5, reads GAGVSQTPSNKVTEKGKYVELRCDPISGHTALYWYRQSLGQGPEFLIYFQGTGAADDSGLPNDRFFAVRPEGSVSTLKIQRTERGDSAVYLCASSLMGLAGVGETQYFGPGTRLLVL.

The V call is TRBV7-2, the J call TRBJ1-4, with a possible D match to TRBD1 (6 bases). Germline loops: CDR1 SGHTA, CDR2 FQGNSA. V lost 5 bases, J lost 3 bases, and 13 bases lay in between. This CDR3 contains 15 residues. Written as DNA, the CDR3 is TGTGCCAGCAGCGGTACAGGGTCCCCTAATGAAAAACTGTTTTTT. Translation: CASSGTGSPNEKLFF.

V usage is TRBV7-9 and J usage is TRBJ1-2, with TRBD1 matching over 7 bases. This CDR3 has 15 residues. The J segment lost 3 bases and the V segment lost 5 bases, leaving 9 bases of the junction unmatched. Germline CDR1 and CDR2: SEHNR and FQNEAQ (reference sequence). The CDR3 sequence is CASSPRQGLDYGYTF. In DNA form, the CDR3 reads TGTGCCAGCAGCCCGCGACAGGGATTGGACTATGGCTACACCTTC.

The chain is built from TRBV29-1 and TRBJ2-2; tentatively, D is TRBD1 or TRBD2 (5 bases each). This CDR3 has 13 residues. Germline loops: CDR1 SQVTM, CDR2 ANQGSEA. The V and J ends lost 7 bases and 2 bases respectively, with 11 bases between them. CDR3 nucleotides: TGCAGCGCCATGGGGGAAAACACCGGGGAGCTGTTTTTT. It is translated as CSAMGENTGELFF.

Points on this clonotype: This may arise from a read error, as a much more abundant clone is one base away. J is TRBJ1-5 and V is TRBV7-2; 10 nucleotides align to TRBD1. The germline V gene has CDR1 SGHTA and CDR2 FQGNSA. This CDR3 is 14 amino acids long. V lost 4 bases to trimming and J lost 10 bases; unmatched junction nucleotides: 7. CDR3 amino acids: CASSWGQGIVPQHF. The CDR3 DNA is TGTGCCAGCAGCTGGGGACAGGGGATCGTCCCCCAGCATTTT.

Concerning this clonotype itself: One end of the junction fails to match germline, which may point to a read error. The chain employs TRBV24-1 and TRBJ2-6; TRBD1 agrees at 7 bases. CDR1 KGHDR and CDR2 SFDVKD come from the germline V gene. This CDR3 contains 18 residues. CDR3 loop: CAISEVTGEASGANVLTF. In DNA form, the CDR3 reads TGTGCCATCAGTGAGGTAACAGGGGAAGCTTCTGGGGCCAACGTCCTGACTTTC.

This clonotype was observed many times. CDR3 loop: CSVDSQPFGAQYF. The CDR3 DNA is TGCAGCGTTGACTCGCAGCCTTTTGGGGCCCAGTACTTC. The V and J genes are TRBV29-1 and TRBJ2-5; D ambiguous. This CDR3 has 13 residues. V lost 3 bases to trimming and J lost 9 bases, with 17 bases between them. Per the germline V gene, CDR1 is SQVTM and CDR2 is ANQGSEA.

The rearrangement links TRBV24-1 to TRBJ2-7; D may be TRBD2 (5 bases). The length of the CDR3 is 13 residues. CDR1 and CDR2 from the germline V gene are KGHDR and SFDVKD. V was cut by 4 bases and J by 4 bases, with 10 bases left in between. The CDR3 is CATSELASYEQYF. CDR3 DNA: TGTGCCACCAGTGAGCTAGCCTCTTACGAGCAGTACTTC.

The V gene is TRBV10-3, the J gene TRBJ2-7; a possible D gene is TRBD2 (5 bases). CDR1 and CDR2 from the germline V gene are ENHRY and SYGVKD. The CDR3 is 11 residues long. The V and J ends lost 6 bases and 2 bases respectively, with 5 bases between them. CDR3 in DNA: TGTGCCATCAGCGGGACCTACGAGCAGTACTTC. Translation gives CAISGTYEQYF.

On this clonotype: One junction end does not reproduce the germline sequence, and a read error may be involved. The chain is built from TRBV7-3 and TRBJ1-6; D is unclear. The germline V gene encodes CDR1 SGHTA and CDR2 FQGTGA. The length of the CDR3 is 17 residues. The CDR3 DNA reads as TGCGCCAGCAGCCTGGAGGCCCGAAGCTCCTATAATTCACCCCTCCACTTT. It encodes CASSLEARSSYNSPLHF. The full variable domain, its missing parts supplied by reference TRBV7-3 and TRBJ1-6, is GAGVSQTPSNKVTEKGKYVELRCDPISGHTALYWYRQSLGQGPEFLIYFQGTGAADDSGLPNDRFFAVRPEGSVSTLKIQRTERGDSAVYLCASSLEARSSYNSPLHFGNGTRLTVT.

This clonotype was detected once. A single base separates this from a much larger clone, so it may be a read error. The conserved closing phenylalanine or tryptophan is absent in this CDR3, likely reflecting a read error. The CDR3: CAIMTSGLTGELFL. The CDR3, as DNA: TGTGCCATCATGACTAGCGGGCTTACCGGGGAGCTGTTTCTT. V and J are TRBV10-3 and TRBJ2-2, with 10 positions matching TRBD2. The CDR3 is made up of 14 amino acids. CDR1 is ENHRY and CDR2 is SYGVKD in the germline V gene. V gave up 7 bases and J gave up 5 bases; unmatched junction bases: 4.

V usage is TRBV19 and J usage is TRBJ1-6; 8 positions match TRBD1. Germline V gives CDR1 LNHDA, CDR2 SQIVND (reference sequence). V dropped 6 bases and J dropped 5; count of bases not matched to a gene: 3. This CDR3 comprises 14 residues. In DNA form, the CDR3 reads TGTGCCAGTAGACAGGGGGGGGATAATTCACCCCTCCACTTT. It translates to CASRQGGDNSPLHF. Looking up the rest from reference TRBV19 and TRBJ1-6 gives the full variable domain: DGGITQSPKYLFRKEGQNVTLSCEQNLNHDAMYWYRQDPGQGLRLIYYSQIVNDFQKGDIAEGYSVSREKKESFPLTVTSAQKNPTAFYLCASRQGGDNSPLHFGNGTRLTVT.

On this clonotype: This may be a read error, as it is one base from a much larger clone. The chain employs TRBV7-2 and TRBJ1-6, with 7 bases lining up with TRBD1. The V gene end was trimmed by 8 bases and the J gene end by 7 bases; junction bases not matched to a gene: 11. CDR1 is SGHTA, CDR2 FQGNSA, per germline. CDR3 length: 15 amino acids. The chain's CDR3 is CASGPRDSSNSPLHF. CDR3 coding DNA: TGTGCCAGCGGCCCCCGGGACAGTTCGAATTCACCCCTCCACTTT.

As to this clonotype: At one end, the junction sequence differs from germline, possibly due to a read error. This chain connects TRBV9 to TRBJ2-7, with D possibly being TRBD2 (6 bases). Germline CDR1 and CDR2: SGDLS and YYNGEE. The CDR3 is 16 amino acids. The CDR3 reads CASSPQGGAGSYEQNF. CDR3 DNA: TGTGCCAGCAGCCCACAAGGAGGGGCAGGGTCCTACGAGCAGAACTTC. Supplemented by reference TRBV9 and TRBJ2-7, the full variable domain reads DSGVTQTPKHLITATGQRVTLRCSPRSGDLSVYWYQQSLDQGLQFLIQYYNGEERAKGNILERFSAQQFPDLHSELNLSSLELGDSALYFCASSPQGGAGSYEQNFGPGTRLTVT.

The sample holds a few counts of this clonotype. The chain joins TRBV7-3 to TRBJ1-3; 7 bases fit TRBD1. Germline V gene lookup returns CDR1 SGHTA and CDR2 FQGTGA. Trimming removed 5 bases from V and 3 bases from J; junction bases left unmatched: 7. This CDR3 comprises 15 residues. The CDR3 spells CASSRNRGSGNTIYF. CDR3 DNA sequence: TGTGCCAGCAGCCGAAACAGGGGAAGTGGAAACACCATATATTTT.

The V gene is TRBV7-8, the J gene TRBJ2-7, with D possibly being TRBD2 (7 bases). The CDR3 covers 14 residues. With 5 bases removed from V and 7 bases from J, the gap between germline ends came to 18 bases. Germline lookup yields CDR1 SGHVS and CDR2 FQNEAQ. Written as DNA, the CDR3 is TGTGCCAGCAGCCTACGGGGAGGGGGGAATGAGCAGTACTTC. Translating gives CASSLRGGGNEQYF.

This chain links TRBV25-1 with TRBJ2-2, with a tentative D call TRBD1 (5 bases). V was trimmed by 5 bases and J by 0 bases, leaving 19 bases between them. The CDR3 has 18 residues. Per the germline V gene, CDR1 is MGHDK and CDR2 is SYGVNS. The CDR3 sequence is CASSYLWGRTTNTGELFF. The CDR3 region has the DNA TGTGCCAGCAGTTACTTGTGGGGCAGGACCACGAACACCGGGGAGCTGTTTTTT.